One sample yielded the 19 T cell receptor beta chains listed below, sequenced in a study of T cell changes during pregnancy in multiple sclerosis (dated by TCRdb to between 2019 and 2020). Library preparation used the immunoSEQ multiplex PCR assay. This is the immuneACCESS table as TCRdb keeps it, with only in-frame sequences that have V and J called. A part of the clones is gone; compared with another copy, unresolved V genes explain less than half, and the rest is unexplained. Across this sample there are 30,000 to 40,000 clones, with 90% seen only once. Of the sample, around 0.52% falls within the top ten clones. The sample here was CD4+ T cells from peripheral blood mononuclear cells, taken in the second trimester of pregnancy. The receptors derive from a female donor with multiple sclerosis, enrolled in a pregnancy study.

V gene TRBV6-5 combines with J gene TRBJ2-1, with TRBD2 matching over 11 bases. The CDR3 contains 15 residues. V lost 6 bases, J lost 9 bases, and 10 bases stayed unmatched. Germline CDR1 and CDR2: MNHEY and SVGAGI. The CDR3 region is CASRALTSGEAEQFF. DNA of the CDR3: TGTGCCAGCAGGGCGTTGACTAGCGGGGAGGCTGAGCAGTTCTTC.

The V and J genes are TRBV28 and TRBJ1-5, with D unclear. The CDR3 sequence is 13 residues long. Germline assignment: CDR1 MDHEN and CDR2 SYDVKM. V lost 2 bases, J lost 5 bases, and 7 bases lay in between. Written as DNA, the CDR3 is TGTGCCAGCAGTTTACCGGGGTATCAGCCCCAGCATTTT. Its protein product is CASSLPGYQPQHF.

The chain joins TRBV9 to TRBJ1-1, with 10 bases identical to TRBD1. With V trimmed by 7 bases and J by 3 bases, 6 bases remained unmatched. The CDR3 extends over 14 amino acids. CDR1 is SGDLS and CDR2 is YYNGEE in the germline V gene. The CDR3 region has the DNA TGTGCCAGCGCAGGGGGACAGGGGTACACTGAAGCTTTCTTT. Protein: CASAGGQGYTEAFF.

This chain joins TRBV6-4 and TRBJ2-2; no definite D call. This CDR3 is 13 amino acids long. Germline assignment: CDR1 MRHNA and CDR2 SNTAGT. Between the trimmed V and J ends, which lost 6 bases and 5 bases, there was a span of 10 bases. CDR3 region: CASSPSWTGELFF. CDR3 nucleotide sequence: TGTGCCAGCAGCCCAAGCTGGACCGGGGAGCTGTTTTTT.

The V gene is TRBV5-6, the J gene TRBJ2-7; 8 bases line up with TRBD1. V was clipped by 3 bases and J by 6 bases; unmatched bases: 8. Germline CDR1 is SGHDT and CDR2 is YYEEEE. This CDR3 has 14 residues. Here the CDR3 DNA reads TGTGCCAGCAGCTCCGTGGACAGGGTGGGCGAGCAGTACTTC. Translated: CASSSVDRVGEQYF.

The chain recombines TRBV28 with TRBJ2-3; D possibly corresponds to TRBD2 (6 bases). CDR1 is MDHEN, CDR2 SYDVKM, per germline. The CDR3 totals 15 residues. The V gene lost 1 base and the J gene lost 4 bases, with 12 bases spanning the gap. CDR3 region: CASSLFRTKSDTQYF. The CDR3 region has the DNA TGTGCCAGCAGTTTATTTAGGACTAAATCAGATACGCAGTATTTT.

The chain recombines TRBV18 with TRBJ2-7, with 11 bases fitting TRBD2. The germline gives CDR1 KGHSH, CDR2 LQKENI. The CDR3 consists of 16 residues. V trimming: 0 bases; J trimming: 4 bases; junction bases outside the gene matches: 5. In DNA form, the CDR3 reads TGTGCCAGCTCACCACCGGGCAGGACTAGCGGGTACGAGCAGTACTTC. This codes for CASSPPGRTSGYEQYF.

CDR3 residues: CASSSRDKFTEAFF. The CDR3 DNA reads TGTGCCAGCAGCTCCCGGGACAAGTTCACTGAAGCTTTCTTT. The V and J genes are TRBV27 and TRBJ1-1, with a tentative D call TRBD1 (6 bases). The V and J ends lost 6 bases and 4 bases respectively, with 15 bases between them. The CDR3 extends over 14 amino acids. CDR1 is MNHEY, CDR2 SMNVEV, per germline (reference sequence).

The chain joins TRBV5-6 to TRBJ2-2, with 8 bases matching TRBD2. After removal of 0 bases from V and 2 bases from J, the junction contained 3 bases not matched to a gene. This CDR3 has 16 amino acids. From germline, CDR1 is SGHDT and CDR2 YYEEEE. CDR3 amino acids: CASSLGLARNTGELFF. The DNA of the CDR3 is TGTGCCAGCAGCTTGGGACTAGCGCGAAACACCGGGGAGCTGTTTTTT.

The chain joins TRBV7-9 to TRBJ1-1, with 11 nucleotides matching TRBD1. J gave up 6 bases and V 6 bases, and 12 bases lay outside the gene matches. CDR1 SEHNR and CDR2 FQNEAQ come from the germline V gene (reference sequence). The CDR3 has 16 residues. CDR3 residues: CASSKNTWGQGAEAFF. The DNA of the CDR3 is TGTGCCAGCAGTAAAAACACGTGGGGACAGGGGGCTGAAGCTTTCTTT.

CDR3 residues: CAISGGQANTEAFF. The CDR3 bases are TGTGCCATCAGTGGTGGACAGGCGAACACTGAAGCTTTCTTT. The chain is built from TRBV10-3 and TRBJ1-1; 7 nucleotides agree with TRBD1. The CDR3 has 14 residues. V was pared by 4 bases and J by 1 base, with 3 bases of the junction left unmatched. Germline V CDR1 and CDR2: ENHRY, SYGVKD.

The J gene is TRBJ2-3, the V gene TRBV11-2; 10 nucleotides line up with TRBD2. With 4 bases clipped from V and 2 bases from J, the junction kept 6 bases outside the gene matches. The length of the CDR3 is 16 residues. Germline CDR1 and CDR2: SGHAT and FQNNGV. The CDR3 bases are TGTGCCAGCAGCTCCGTAGCGGGAGGTTACACAGATACGCAGTATTTT. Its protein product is CASSSVAGGYTDTQYF.

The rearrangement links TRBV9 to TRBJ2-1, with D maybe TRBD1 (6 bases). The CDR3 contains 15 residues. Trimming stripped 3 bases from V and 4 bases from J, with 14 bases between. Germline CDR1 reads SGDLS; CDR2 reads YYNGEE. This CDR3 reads CASSAEQGTYNEQFF. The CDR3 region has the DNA TGTGCCAGCAGCGCCGAGCAGGGGACGTACAATGAGCAGTTCTTC. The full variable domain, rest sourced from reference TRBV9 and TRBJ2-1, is DSGVTQTPKHLITATGQRVTLRCSPRSGDLSVYWYQQSLDQGLQFLIQYYNGEERAKGNILERFSAQQFPDLHSELNLSSLELGDSALYFCASSAEQGTYNEQFFGPGTRLTVL.

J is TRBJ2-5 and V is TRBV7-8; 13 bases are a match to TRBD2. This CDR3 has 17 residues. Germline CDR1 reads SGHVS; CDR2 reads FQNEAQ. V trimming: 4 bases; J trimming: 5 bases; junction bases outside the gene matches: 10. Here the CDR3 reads CASSSWTSGSIRETQYF. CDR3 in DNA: TGTGCCAGCAGCTCTTGGACTAGCGGGAGTATCAGGGAGACCCAGTACTTC.

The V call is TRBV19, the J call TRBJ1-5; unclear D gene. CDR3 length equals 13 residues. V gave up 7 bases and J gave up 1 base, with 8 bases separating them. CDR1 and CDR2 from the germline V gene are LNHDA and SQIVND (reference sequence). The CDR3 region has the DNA TGTGCCAGTACGGAGAGGAGCAATCAGCCCCAGCATTTT. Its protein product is CASTERSNQPQHF.

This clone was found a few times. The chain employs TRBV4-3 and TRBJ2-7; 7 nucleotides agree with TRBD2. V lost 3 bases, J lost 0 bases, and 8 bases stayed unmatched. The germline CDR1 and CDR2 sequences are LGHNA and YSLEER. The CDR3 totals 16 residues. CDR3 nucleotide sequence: TGCGCCAGCAGCCAGGGGGACTACCCGAGCTCCTACGAGCAGTACTTC. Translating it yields CASSQGDYPSSYEQYF.

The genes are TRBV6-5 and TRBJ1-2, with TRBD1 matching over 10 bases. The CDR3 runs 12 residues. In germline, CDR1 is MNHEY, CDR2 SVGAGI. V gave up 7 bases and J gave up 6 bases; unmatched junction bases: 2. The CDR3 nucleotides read TGTGCCAGCATTGGACAGGGGGATGGCTACACCTTC. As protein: CASIGQGDGYTF.

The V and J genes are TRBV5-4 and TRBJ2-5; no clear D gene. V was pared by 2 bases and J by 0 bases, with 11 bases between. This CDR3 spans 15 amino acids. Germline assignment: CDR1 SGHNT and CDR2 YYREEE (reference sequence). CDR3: CASSFPTGNQETQYF. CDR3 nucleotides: TGTGCCAGCAGCTTCCCGACTGGAAACCAAGAGACCCAGTACTTC.

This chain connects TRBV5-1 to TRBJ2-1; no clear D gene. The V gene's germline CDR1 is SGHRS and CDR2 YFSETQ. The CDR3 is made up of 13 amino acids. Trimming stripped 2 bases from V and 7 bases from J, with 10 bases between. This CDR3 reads CASSFGARNEQFF. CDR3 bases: TGCGCCAGCAGCTTTGGAGCTAGGAATGAGCAGTTCTTC.